This is a list of T cell receptor beta chains from one sample in a study of patients and donors after allogeneic stem cell transplantation. TCRdb re-analysed the RT-PCR reads in MiXCR, keeping a single row per CDR3 protein. The table has some 200,000 distinct CDR3 sequences, 40% to 45% seen once. The source material was blood, either unsorted or a sorted T cell fraction (not recorded which). These receptors were taken from a human donor who was either an allogeneic HSCT recipient or a stem cell or donor lymphocyte infusion donor (not recorded which). It is not recorded whose cells these are; they may come from a transplant donor. The CDR3 runs from the conserved cysteine through the conserved F or W. D genes are given only for firm matches. Clone size appears in some rows only: once, few, many, or a class for an expanded clone.

V gene	D gene	clone size	J gene	CDR3 DNA	CDR3 protein
TRBV10-3	TRBD1	few	TRBJ2-3	TGTGCCATCAGTCCCCGGGACAGGGTGACAGATACGCAGTATTTT	CAISPRDRVTDTQYF
TRBV29-1	TRBD1	few	TRBJ1-2	TGCAGCGTTGTCCCCGGGACAGAAATCTATGGCTACACCTTC	CSVVPGTEIYGYTF
TRBV20-1	-	-	TRBJ1-5	TGCAGTGCCGTACTGATGGTTCGAGGTTCGGGGGGCAATCAGCCCCAGCATTTT	CSAVLMVRGSGGNQPQHF
TRBV29-1	TRBD1	few	TRBJ1-1	TGCAGCGCCTACGGACAGGGGAACACTGAAGCTTTCTTT	CSAYGQGNTEAFF
TRBV15	-	-	TRBJ1-1	TGTGCCACCAGCAGTAGGTTTTCGAACACTGAAGCTTTCTTT	CATSSRFSNTEAFF
TRBV30	-	-	TRBJ2-7	TGTGCCTGGACTGAGGCAGCAAGCTACGAGCAGTACTTC	CAWTEAASYEQYF
TRBV6-2/TRBV6-3	-	few	TRBJ1-1	TGTGCCAGCGGTACAGCGAACACTGAAGCTTTCTTT	CASGTANTEAFF
TRBV20-1	-	-	TRBJ1-6	TGCAGTGCTATTCCCGGTAGCTCCTATAATTCACCCCTCCACTTT	CSAIPGSSYNSPLHF
TRBV4-1	-	few	TRBJ2-1	TGCGCCAGCAGCCAAGACAGGAATGAGCAGTTCTTC	CASSQDRNEQFF
TRBV12-3/TRBV12-4	-	few	TRBJ1-2	TGTGCCAGCAGTCCCGGGGAGCCTTATGGCTACACCTTC	CASSPGEPYGYTF
TRBV28	-	few	TRBJ2-1	TGTGCCAGCAGTTTACCCCTCCTGGAGAAGGGAAATGAGCAGTTCTTC	CASSLPLLEKGNEQFF
TRBV7-9	-	-	TRBJ1-2	TGTGCCAGCAGCCAAACGAACTCAGAGAAGGATGGCTACACCTTC	CASSQTNSEKDGYTF
TRBV15	-	few	TRBJ1-4	TGTGCCACCAGCATTGGGAGGGTCTTTAATGAAAAACTGTTTTTT	CATSIGRVFNEKLFF
TRBV30	TRBD1	-	TRBJ1-1	TGTGCCTGGGGGACAGGGCCACCCCCAGGGGCTTTCTTT	CAWGTGPPPGAFF
TRBV3-1	-	-	TRBJ1-5	TGTGCCAGCAGCCACGGGGACGGGCAGCCCCAGCATTTT	CASSHGDGQPQHF
TRBV29-1	-	-	TRBJ2-6	TGCAGCGTAATTGGAGGGCCGAGCTCTGGGGCCAACGTCCTGACTTTC	CSVIGGPSSGANVLTF
TRBV9	TRBD1	-	TRBJ1-1	TGTGCCAGCAGCTCCAACAGGGGCGGGGGCACTGAAGCTTTCTTT	CASSSNRGGGTEAFF
TRBV7-9	-	-	TRBJ1-2	TGTGCCAGCAGCCCAAAAGTGGCACAGGGTCTTAATGGCTACACCTTC	CASSPKVAQGLNGYTF
TRBV10-3	TRBD1	few	TRBJ1-1	TGTGCCATCAGTGCCGGGACAGGGGAGAAAGCTTTCTTT	CAISAGTGEKAFF
TRBV6-5	-	-	TRBJ2-2	TGTGCCAGCAGTTACTTCTACACCGGGGAGCTGTTTTTT	CASSYFYTGELFF
TRBV27	-	-	TRBJ1-4	TGTGCCAGCAGTTTCTTATCGACGGACAAAGAAAAACTGTTTTTT	CASSFLSTDKEKLFF
TRBV11-2	-	-	TRBJ1-5	TGTGCCAGCAGCTTAGCAGTGTTCATCTATACGGGCAATCAGCCCCAGCATTTT	CASSLAVFIYTGNQPQHF
TRBV3-1	-	-	TRBJ2-7	TGTGCCAGCAGCCCATTATCCTGGGCCAGGCCTTTCGGGTACGAGCAGTACTTC	CASSPLSWARPFGYEQYF
TRBV4-1	-	few	TRBJ2-1	TGCGCCAGCAGCCCATGGAACAATGAGCAGTTCTTC	CASSPWNNEQFF
TRBV29-1	-	-	TRBJ2-2	TGCAGCGTTGTATACACCGGGGAGCTGTTTTTT	CSVVYTGELFF
TRBV19	-	-	TRBJ1-2	TGTGCCAGTGGTCGGGTCACTGTCAGGAACTACACCTTC	CASGRVTVRNYTF
TRBV12-3/TRBV12-4	TRBD1	few	TRBJ1-4	TGTGCCAGCAGAACGGACAGGGCAACTAATGAAAAACTGTTTTTT	CASRTDRATNEKLFF